The present T cell receptor beta chain was sequenced within a study of blood T cell repertoires in COVID-19. Overall study: Some COVID-19 samples were acute and others convalescent; all came from the United States, Italy and Spain. PBMCs, B-cell-depleted T cells, or T cells were the source of the cDNA or gDNA that made up the material.

CDR3 size: 13 residues. Germline V gene lookup returns CDR1 KGHSH and CDR2 LQKENI. After removal of 6 bases from V and 7 bases from J, the junction contained 7 bases not matched to a gene. Original processing methods: For nucleated cells, counts were estimated from reference gene primer amplification. The data were produced by immunoSEQ multiplex PCR, yet TCRdb's version contains in-frame clones alone and is incomplete. The D gene and trimming were derived from the DNA, and the V and J assignments and clone size from that table. The repertoire holds nearly 25,000 clones, 81% seen once, with 6.5% in the top ten. This clone was observed a few times.

Sample: peripheral blood. The receptor was isolated from a man in his sixties or seventies with acute or convalescent COVID-19. The chain is built from TRBV18 and TRBJ1-2; 8 positions match TRBD1. The CDR3 DNA follows: TGTGCCAGCTCGCCCGTTGGACAGGGTGGCTACACCTTC. Encoded protein: CASSPVGQGGYTF.